These T cell receptor beta chains were read from a single sample in a study of shared clonotypes between healthy human individuals. This table comes from immunoSEQ multiplex PCR, and its TCRdb copy is limited to in-frame clones, with some not included. The data contain 600,000 to 750,000 clones, about 92% of them seen just once; the ten biggest clones take up 34%. Input material: memory CD8+ T cells from PBMCs. Receptors were obtained from a man younger than 35 in good health. Some clones in this sample may be carry-over from other donors' samples. Both conserved end residues are part of each CDR3. The D gene is left open where the match is weak. Expanded clones are given a class, and other clones once, few, many or no size at all.

V gene,clone size,J gene,D gene,CDR3 protein,CDR3 DNA
TRBV5-6,-,TRBJ1-5,TRBD1,CASSLIAGGQPQHF,TGTGCCAGCAGCTTAATCGCAGGGGGGCAGCCCCAGCATTTT
TRBV28,-,TRBJ2-7,-,CASSLSGEGDEQYF,TGTGCCAGCAGTTTAAGTGGGGAGGGGGACGAGCAGTACTTC
TRBV7-5,-,TRBJ2-1,-,CVRSFKAETYNEQFF,TGTGTCAGAAGTTTCAAAGCGGAGACCTACAATGAGCAGTTCTTC
TRBV19,-,TRBJ2-7,-,CASSMGQAYEQYF,TGTGCCAGTAGTATGGGTCAGGCCTACGAGCAGTACTTC
TRBV15,once,TRBJ2-2,TRBD1,CATKGDRDPGELFF,TGTGCCACCAAGGGGGACAGGGACCCCGGGGAGCTGTTTTTT
TRBV7-3,few,TRBJ2-3,TRBD2,CASSAGLAGSGDTQYF,TGTGCCAGCAGCGCCGGACTAGCGGGGAGCGGAGATACGCAGTATTTT
TRBV27,-,TRBJ1-1,TRBD1,CASSLSTGETEAFF,TGTGCCAGCAGTTTATCGACAGGGGAGACTGAAGCTTTCTTT
TRBV5-1,-,TRBJ1-3,-,CASSRSVTGTGNTIYF,TGCGCCAGCAGCCGTTCCGTAACAGGAACTGGAAACACCATATATTTT
TRBV29-1,-,TRBJ2-1,TRBD2,CSVGTSGKNEQFF,TGCAGCGTTGGAACTAGCGGGAAAAATGAGCAGTTCTTC
TRBV11-2,-,TRBJ1-1,-,CASSPEWDMNTEAFF,TGTGCCAGCAGCCCCGAGTGGGACATGAACACTGAAGCTTTCTTT
TRBV2,once,TRBJ2-1,TRBD2,CASSRLTSGRRGFYNEQFF,TGTGCCAGCTCTAGACTGACTAGCGGGAGAAGGGGGTTTTACAATGAGCAGTTCTTC
TRBV29-1,-,TRBJ2-1,-,CSTIIPSFSNEQFF,TGCAGTACTATAATCCCTTCATTCTCCAATGAGCAGTTCTTC
TRBV7-9,-,TRBJ2-5,TRBD1,CASSAPDRVRETQYF,TGTGCCAGCAGCGCCCCGGACAGGGTTAGGGAGACCCAGTACTTC
TRBV6-6,-,TRBJ2-7,-,CASSLRGLSYEQYF,TGTGCCAGCAGCTTGCGCGGGCTCTCCTACGAGCAGTACTTC
TRBV9,-,TRBJ2-1,-,CASSLASSVNEQFF,TGTGCCAGCTCCTTGGCTAGTTCGGTCAATGAGCAGTTCTTC
TRBV9,-,TRBJ2-1,TRBD1,CASSVGQGSYNEQFF,TGTGCCAGCAGCGTCGGACAGGGCTCCTACAATGAGCAGTTCTTC
TRBV9,-,TRBJ2-1,-,CASSVGAGSNEQFF,TGTGCCAGCAGCGTAGGGGCAGGGTCAAATGAGCAGTTCTTC
TRBV27,-,TRBJ2-1,TRBD2,CASSFLRTSGYNEQFF,TGTGCCAGCAGTTTCCTTAGGACTAGCGGTTACAATGAGCAGTTCTTC
TRBV28,-,TRBJ1-4,TRBD1,CASSPGSGTGVEKLFF,TGTGCCAGCAGTCCAGGCAGCGGGACAGGGGTCGAAAAACTGTTTTTT
TRBV19,-,TRBJ1-5,TRBD1,CASSIGYRGNQPQHF,TGTGCCAGTAGTATAGGGTACAGGGGAAATCAGCCCCAGCATTTT
TRBV19,-,TRBJ1-1,TRBD1,CASSRRGTGGAWTGNTEAFF,TGTGCCAGTAGTAGGCGGGGGACAGGGGGCGCTTGGACCGGGAACACTGAAGCTTTCTTT
TRBV27,-,TRBJ2-1,-,CASSTRTGAPYNEQFF,TGTGCCAGCAGCACCCGGACTGGGGCCCCCTACAATGAGCAGTTCTTC
TRBV19,-,TRBJ1-4,-,CASSQWTPNEKLFF,TGTGCCAGTAGTCAATGGACCCCTAATGAAAAACTGTTTTTT